This T cell receptor beta chain was identified during a study of blood T cell repertoires in COVID-19. Whole-study context: Specimens from acute and convalescent COVID-19 originated in the United States, Italy and Spain. In each case, the material was cDNA or gDNA derived from T cells, B-cell-depleted T cells, or PBMCs.

In the authors' workflow: By means of reference gene primer amplification, nucleated cell counts were estimated. Libraries were prepared by immunoSEQ multiplex PCR; TCRdb keeps only in-frame clonotypes and omits some of them. For V, J and clone size, that table is used; D and trimming come from the DNA. The sample shows over 70,000 clones, around 82% of them seen only once. CDR1 is MDHEN, CDR2 SYDVKM, per germline. This CDR3 contains 15 residues. V lost 4 bases, J lost 3 bases, and 8 bases stayed unmatched. This clone was recorded a few times. The sequencing sample was made of peripheral blood. This TCR derives from a man in his fifties or sixties with acute or convalescent COVID-19. The chain couples TRBV28 to TRBJ2-7; the match to TRBD2 covers 8 bases. This CDR3 is CASSSIAGLLYEQYF. The DNA for the CDR3 is TGTGCCAGCAGTTCCATAGCGGGGCTTCTCTACGAGCAGTACTTC.